One sample yielded the 9 T cell receptor beta chains listed below, sequenced in a study of T cell responses to AZD1222 COVID-19 vaccine. The method was immunoSEQ multiplex PCR; TCRdb's version includes in-frame clones alone and lacks a portion of them. The top ten hold more than 7.5% of the sample, which has tens of thousands of clones, under 95% seen once. The input for sequencing was peripheral blood, taken 28 days after the second AZD1222 dose. Every receptor here comes from an adult who received the AZD1222 COVID-19 vaccine.

CDR3 residues: CASSLSERGSNEQFF. The DNA for the CDR3 is TGTGCCAGCAGTTTATCGGAACGCGGGAGCAATGAGCAGTTCTTC. The rearrangement joins TRBV28 to TRBJ2-1, with 7 nucleotides matching TRBD2. The V gene end was trimmed by 1 base and the J gene end by 6 bases; junction bases not matched to a gene: 6. The CDR3 totals 15 residues. Germline V lookup: CDR1 MDHEN, CDR2 SYDVKM.

J is TRBJ2-3 and V is TRBV9; TRBD2 might be the D (5 bases). Per germline, CDR1 SGDLS and CDR2 YYNGEE. The CDR3 length is 14 residues. Deletions cut 1 base from V and 0 bases from J, with 6 bases between. The CDR3 DNA reads TGTGCCAGCAGCGTACGGACTAGCACAGATACGCAGTATTTT. Protein sequence: CASSVRTSTDTQYF.

The genes are TRBV6-5 and TRBJ2-3, with 7 bases matching TRBD1. Germline loops: CDR1 MNHEY, CDR2 SVGAGI. Unmatched junction bases numbered 5, after V lost 5 bases and J lost 0 bases. The CDR3 is made up of 15 amino acids. The CDR3 loop is CASSSPQGSTDTQYF. In DNA form, the CDR3 reads TGTGCCAGCAGTAGCCCACAGGGGAGCACAGATACGCAGTATTTT.

V gene TRBV11-3 combines with J gene TRBJ2-2; a weak D match, TRBD1 (5 bases). Germline lookup yields CDR1 SGHNT and CDR2 YENEEA. Trimming removed 3 bases at V and 2 bases at J, with 10 bases between. The CDR3 extends over 15 amino acids. Here the CDR3 DNA reads TGTGCCAGCAGCTTGGGGCAAACTAACACCGGGGAGCTGTTTTTT. Its translation: CASSLGQTNTGELFF.

The V call is TRBV15, the J call TRBJ2-7; D is perhaps TRBD1 (6 bases). This CDR3 is 14 amino acids long. V lost 2 bases to trimming and J lost 1 base, with 9 bases between them. Looked up from germline, CDR1 is LNHNV and CDR2 is YYDKDF (reference sequence). The CDR3 here is CATSRQGQSYEQYF. In DNA, the CDR3 is TGTGCCACCAGCAGACAGGGACAATCCTACGAGCAGTACTTC.

The chain uses TRBV23-1 and TRBJ2-2; perhaps TRBD2 as D (6 bases). TRBV23-1 is marked as an open reading frame, function uncertain. There are 15 residues in the CDR3. The V end was cut by 0 bases, the J end by 4 bases, with 9 bases between. The CDR3 nucleotides are TGCGCCAGCAGTCAATCCCGGGGAGGCACCGGGGAGCTGTTTTTT. This sequence encodes CASSQSRGGTGELFF.

V gene TRBV7-2 combines with J gene TRBJ2-3, with D uncertain. Germline V CDR1 and CDR2: SGHTA, FQGNSA. V was clipped by 3 bases and J by 4 bases, with 5 bases between them. There are 12 residues in the CDR3. The CDR3 sequence: CASSFEADTQYF. The CDR3 region has the DNA TGTGCCAGCAGCTTCGAGGCAGATACGCAGTATTTT.

The V call is TRBV18, the J call TRBJ1-1; D is undetermined. The germline V and J ends were trimmed by 3 bases and 1 base, with 12 bases remaining between them. Germline loops: CDR1 KGHSH, CDR2 LQKENI. The CDR3 is made up of 15 amino acids. The CDR3 sequence: CASSPGFPGNTEAFF. Written as DNA, the CDR3 is TGTGCCAGCTCACCGGGATTCCCGGGGAACACTGAAGCTTTCTTT.

The gene calls are TRBV5-5 and TRBJ2-5; possibly TRBD2 for D (6 bases). Germline CDR1 is SGHKS and CDR2 is YYEKEE (reference sequence). V was clipped by 4 bases and J by 4 bases, with 14 bases between them. The CDR3 extends over 14 amino acids. Here the CDR3 DNA reads TGTGCCAGCAGCCAGCTGACTAGTGGAGAGACCCAGTACTTC. The encoded protein is CASSQLTSGETQYF.